These 19 T cell receptor beta chains share one sample of origin, sequenced in a study of control samples from healthy donors and cancer patients. Clones were read by immunoSEQ multiplex PCR, and TCRdb kept only the in-frame ones, dropping some. Altogether about 120,000 clones are present, about 86% being singletons, with the ten largest covering over 10%. Sequencing used blood. The receptors here all came from a man aged 25-45 years in good health.

V and J are TRBV9 and TRBJ2-3, with D perhaps matching TRBD1 (6 bases). This CDR3 has 15 residues. The V end was cut by 3 bases, the J end by 3 bases, with 14 bases between. CDR1 is SGDLS and CDR2 is YYNGEE in the germline V gene. CDR3 sequence: CASSGRTEPTDTQYF. In nucleotides, the CDR3 is TGTGCCAGCAGCGGCCGGACAGAGCCAACAGATACGCAGTATTTT.

The chain uses TRBV27 and TRBJ1-1; 7 bases agree with TRBD1. Per the germline V gene, CDR1 is MNHEY and CDR2 is SMNVEV (reference sequence). V lost 8 bases to trimming and J lost 8 bases; unmatched junction nucleotides: 26. The CDR3 has 18 residues. Here the CDR3 reads CASGLPRSTGALNREAFF. The CDR3 region has the DNA TGTGCCAGCGGCCTCCCCCGCTCTACAGGGGCGCTGAACAGGGAAGCTTTCTTT.

This rearrangement joins TRBV5-1 to TRBJ2-5, with D tentatively TRBD1 (6 bases). The V end was cut by 3 bases, the J end by 5 bases, with 14 bases between. Per the germline V gene, CDR1 is SGHRS and CDR2 is YFSETQ. The CDR3 totals 14 residues. The CDR3 DNA reads as TGCGCCAGCAGCTCTCAGGGGATTTGGGAGACCCAGTACTTC. This codes for CASSSQGIWETQYF.

The chain is built from TRBV5-1 and TRBJ1-6; D is possibly TRBD1 (5 bases). With 2 bases removed from V and 8 bases from J, the gap between germline ends came to 17 bases. Per germline, CDR1 SGHRS and CDR2 YFSETQ. The CDR3 sequence is 16 residues long. CDR3 nucleotides: TGCGCCAGCAGCTTCCAAGGGGAGGGGTGGGATTCACCCCTCCACTTT. It encodes CASSFQGEGWDSPLHF.

CDR3 protein: CASSDGRGQETQYF. As DNA, the CDR3 is TGTGCCAGCAGTGACGGACGGGGACAAGAGACCCAGTACTTC. The chain uses TRBV2 and TRBJ2-5, with D possibly being TRBD2 (5 bases). The germline V gene has CDR1 SNHLY and CDR2 FYNNEI. V was trimmed by 3 bases and J by 2 bases, leaving 10 bases between them. CDR3 length: 14 amino acids.

The CDR3 sequence: CASSFQDASYEQFF. The CDR3 coding sequence is TGTGCCAGCAGTTTCCAGGATGCCTCCTATGAGCAGTTCTTC. This chain links TRBV6-5 with TRBJ2-1; D remains ambiguous. This CDR3 has 14 amino acids. Looked up from germline, CDR1 is MNHEY and CDR2 is SVGAGI. Trimming stripped 4 bases from V and 8 bases from J, with 15 bases between.

This chain connects TRBV12-5 to TRBJ1-4; no reliable D call. Trimming took 0 bases from V and 8 from J, leaving 16 bases between them. The germline gives CDR1 LGHNT, CDR2 FRNRAP. The CDR3 is made up of 16 amino acids. DNA of the CDR3: TGTGCTAGTGGTTTGGTACTACCTACTTTGAAGGAAAAACTGTTTTTT. As protein: CASGLVLPTLKEKLFF.

The rearrangement uses TRBV27 and TRBJ1-1; tentative D call: TRBD1 (6 bases). With 3 bases removed from V and 7 bases from J, the gap between germline ends came to 12 bases. The CDR3 spans 13 residues. Germline V CDR1 and CDR2: MNHEY, SMNVEV (reference sequence). CDR3 protein: CASSFGGAGEAFF. The CDR3 bases are TGTGCCAGCAGTTTCGGGGGGGCCGGTGAAGCTTTCTTT.

The chain carries TRBV10-3 and TRBJ1-1; TRBD1 might be the D (6 bases). Deletions cut 5 bases from V and 11 bases from J, with 15 bases between. Germline V gene data show CDR1 as ENHRY and CDR2 as SYGVKD. This CDR3 has 12 residues. CDR3 nucleotide sequence: TGTGCCATCAGTCAAGGGGGGATCAGGGCTTTCTTT. Its translation is CAISQGGIRAFF.

V is TRBV5-8 and J is TRBJ1-2; D is undetermined. CDR3 size: 12 residues. The germline CDR1 and CDR2 sequences are SGHTS and YDEGEE. The V and J ends lost 4 bases and 2 bases respectively, with 6 bases between them. The CDR3 DNA sequence: TGTGCCAGCAGCCGGGCAAACTATGGCTACACCTTC. It yields the protein CASSRANYGYTF.

This chain connects TRBV12-3 or TRBV12-4 to TRBJ1-2, with 10 bases identical to TRBD1. Germline trimming cut 5 bases from V and 7 bases from J; bases unmatched to any gene: 1. The CDR3 runs to 12 residues. CDR3 loop: CASSGQGGGYTF. Written as DNA, the CDR3 is TGTGCCAGCAGTGGACAGGGGGGTGGCTACACCTTC.

V usage is TRBV3-1 (or the pseudogene TRBV3-2) and J usage is TRBJ1-1; 10 bases match TRBD1. This CDR3 is 14 amino acids long. The germline gives CDR1 LGHDT, CDR2 YNNKEL (reference sequence). V was pared by 3 bases and J by 6 bases, with 4 bases of the junction left unmatched. For the CDR3, the DNA is TGTGCCAGCAGCCATCTAGGACAGGGGGCTGAAGCTTTCTTT. Its translation is CASSHLGQGAEAFF.

V gene TRBV18 combines with J gene TRBJ1-6; the match to TRBD1 covers 7 bases. The V gene end was trimmed by 4 bases and the J gene end by 10 bases; junction bases not matched to a gene: 13. CDR1 and CDR2 (germline): KGHSH, LQKENI. This CDR3 region has 16 residues. The CDR3 DNA is TGTGCCAGCTCACTTACTGGACAGGAGGCCGGCTCACCCCTCCACTTT. Protein sequence: CASSLTGQEAGSPLHF.

This clone was recorded only once. This chain connects TRBV27 to TRBJ2-1; D tentatively reads TRBD1 or TRBD2 (5 bases each). This CDR3 region has 14 residues. Trimming removed 2 bases from V and 9 bases from J, with 14 bases in between. CDR1 is MNHEY and CDR2 is SMNVEV in the germline V gene (reference sequence). The CDR3 DNA follows: TGTGCCAGCAGTTTACGGGACGGGTTTCCTGAGCAGTTCTTC. It translates to CASSLRDGFPEQFF.

This chain links TRBV2 with TRBJ1-2; D unresolved. V gave up 6 bases and J gave up 5 bases, with 13 bases separating them. The germline gives CDR1 SNHLY, CDR2 FYNNEI. CDR3 length equals 13 residues. The CDR3: CASRRPDGYGYTF. Written as DNA, the CDR3 is TGTGCCAGCAGGAGGCCGGACGGTTATGGCTACACCTTC.

V usage is TRBV4-1 and J usage is TRBJ1-5; a possible D gene is TRBD1 (5 bases). The CDR3 contains 15 residues. Looked up from germline, CDR1 is MGHRA and CDR2 is YSYEKL. V gave up 1 base and J gave up 5 bases, with 12 bases separating them. The CDR3 here is CASSQVGGVDQPQHF. DNA for the CDR3: TGCGCCAGCAGCCAAGTAGGAGGGGTAGATCAGCCCCAGCATTTT.

The rearrangement uses TRBV6-5 and TRBJ1-1; D perhaps matches TRBD1 (5 bases). V lost 6 bases, J lost 0 bases, and 11 bases lay in between. The germline V gene has CDR1 MNHEY and CDR2 SVGAGI. The CDR3 totals 14 residues. CDR3 sequence: CASSRTGLNTEAFF. In nucleotides, the CDR3 is TGTGCCAGCAGCCGCACAGGATTGAACACTGAAGCTTTCTTT.

Only one count was recorded for this clone. The rearrangement uses TRBV25-1 and TRBJ2-7, with 7 bases matching TRBD1. Looked up from germline, CDR1 is MGHDK and CDR2 is SYGVNS. This CDR3 spans 15 amino acids. The junction had 12 bases not matched to a gene; V was cut back by 3 bases and J by 7 bases. CDR3 residues: CASSDGQAYTGEQYF. The CDR3 region has the DNA TGTGCCAGCAGTGATGGACAGGCGTACACGGGGGAGCAGTACTTC.

The rearrangement links TRBV7-2 to TRBJ1-2, with D perhaps matching TRBD1 (6 bases). The CDR3 covers 13 residues. Germline values: CDR1 SGHTA, CDR2 FQGNSA. V dropped 5 bases and J dropped 2 bases, with 9 bases sitting between them. The CDR3 DNA reads TGTGCCAGCAGCCGAACAGGGAACTATGGCTACACCTTC. Translated, it gives CASSRTGNYGYTF. The whole variable domain, remainder taken from reference TRBV7-2 and TRBJ1-2, is GAGVSQSPSNKVTEKGKDVELRCDPISGHTALYWYRQSLGQGLEFLIYFQGNSAPDKSGLPSDRFSAERTGGSVSTLTIQRTQQEDSAVYLCASSRTGNYGYTFGSGTRLTVV.